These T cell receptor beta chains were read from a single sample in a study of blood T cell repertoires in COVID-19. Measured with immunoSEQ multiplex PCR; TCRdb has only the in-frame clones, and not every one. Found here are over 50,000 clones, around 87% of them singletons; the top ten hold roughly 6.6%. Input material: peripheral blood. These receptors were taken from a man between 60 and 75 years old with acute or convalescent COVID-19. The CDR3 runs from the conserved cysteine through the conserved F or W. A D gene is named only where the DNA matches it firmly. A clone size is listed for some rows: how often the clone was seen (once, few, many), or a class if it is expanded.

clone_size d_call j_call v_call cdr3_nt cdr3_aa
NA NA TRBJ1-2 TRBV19 TGTGCCACCCAAAGGAGGGGAGCTAACTATGGCTACACCTTC CATQRRGANYGYTF
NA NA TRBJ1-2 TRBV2 TGTGCCAGCAGCATGGATGGGGACATGTACTATGGCTACACCTTC CASSMDGDMYYGYTF
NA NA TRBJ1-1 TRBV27 TGTGCCAGCAGTTTAAAGGGGCGCGGGAACACTGAAGCTTTCTTT CASSLKGRGNTEAFF
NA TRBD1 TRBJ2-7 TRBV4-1 TGCGCCAGCAGCCAAGATAGGGGCAGGGGGATCTCCTACGAGCAGTACTTC CASSQDRGRGISYEQYF
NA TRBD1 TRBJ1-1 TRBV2 TGTGCCAGCAGAGCTAAGCCGGGACAGGGAAACACTGAAGCTTTCTTT CASRAKPGQGNTEAFF
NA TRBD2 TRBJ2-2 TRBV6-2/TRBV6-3 TGTGCCAGCAGTTCCCCGGGACTAGGGGCCGGGGAGCTGTTTTTT CASSSPGLGAGELFF
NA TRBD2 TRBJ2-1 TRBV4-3 TGCGCCAGCAGCCAAGATCGTAAGCGGGGGGGTGTGCAGTTCTTC CASSQDRKRGGVQFF
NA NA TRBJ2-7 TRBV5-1 TGCGCCAGCAGCTTGGAGCCCGCCTACGAGCAGTACTTC CASSLEPAYEQYF
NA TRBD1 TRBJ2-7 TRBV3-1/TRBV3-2 TGTGCCAGCAGCCTGGGGGACAGGGGAGGCGAGCAGTACTTC CASSLGDRGGEQYF
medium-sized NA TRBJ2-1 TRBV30 TGTGCCTGGAGCCTCGGTGCGGCCGGCGGCCAGCAGTTCTTC CAWSLGAAGGQQFF
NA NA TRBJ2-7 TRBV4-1 TGCGCCAGCAGCCCCCAGATGGGCCCACCTTACGAGCAGTACTTC CASSPQMGPPYEQYF
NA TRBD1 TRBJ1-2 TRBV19 TGTGCCAGTAGGCCGTCGGGGGGACAGGGGAATGGCTACACCTTC CASRPSGGQGNGYTF
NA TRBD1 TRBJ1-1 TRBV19 TGTGCCACCTACCCTCAGGGGGTGGTTGTGAACACTGAAGCTTTCTTT CATYPQGVVVNTEAFF
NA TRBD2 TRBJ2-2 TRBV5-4 TGTGCCAGCAGCCCTTTCCTTAGCGGGCAGTTCCCCGGGGAGCTGTTTTTT CASSPFLSGQFPGELFF
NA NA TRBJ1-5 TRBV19 TGTGCCAGTAGTAGTCCCGCGGACAGCCCACTCTATAGCAATCAGCCCCAGCATTTT CASSSPADSPLYSNQPQHF
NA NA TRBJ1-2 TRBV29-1 TGCAGCGTCCCAAGAGGGGGGGGAGGCTACACCTTC CSVPRGGGGYTF
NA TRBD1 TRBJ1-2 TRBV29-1 TGCAGCGTAGATGGCGGACAGGGATCCTTTGATGGCTACACCTTC CSVDGGQGSFDGYTF
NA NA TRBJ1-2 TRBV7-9 TGTGCCAGCCGGCGGACCGGGACTACATCCCGAGGGGGCTACACCTTC CASRRTGTTSRGGYTF
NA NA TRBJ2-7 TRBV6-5 TGTGCCAGCACAAAGGGGGCGGGAAGCTACGAGCAGTACTTC CASTKGAGSYEQYF
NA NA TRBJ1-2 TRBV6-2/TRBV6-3 TGTGCCAGCAGCCCCCCAGGACTCTATGGCTACACCTTC CASSPPGLYGYTF
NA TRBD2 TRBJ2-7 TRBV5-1 TGCGCCAGCAGCGTGACTAGCGGGGTCTCCTACGAGCAGTACTTC CASSVTSGVSYEQYF
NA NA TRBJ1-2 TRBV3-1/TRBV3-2 TGTGCCAGCAGCCGGGCTCAAGGGGGGGATGGCTACACCTTC CASSRAQGGDGYTF
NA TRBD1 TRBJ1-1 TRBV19 TGTGCCAGTAGTATAGGGGACAGGGGGCACACTGAAGCTTTCTTT CASSIGDRGHTEAFF
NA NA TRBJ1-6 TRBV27 TGTGCCAGCTTGAGGGGCGATCAGGGGTACTTT CASLRGDQGYF
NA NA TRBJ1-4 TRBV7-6 TGTGCCAGCAGCTTAGCGCCCCGACAGACTGCTAATGAAAAACTGTTTTTT CASSLAPRQTANEKLFF
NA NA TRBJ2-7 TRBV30 TGTGCCTGCGGGTACTACGAGCAGTACTTC CACGYYEQYF
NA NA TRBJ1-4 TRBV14 TGTGCCAGCAGCCAAGATGGGACTGGATTTGGAGAAAAACTGTTTTTT CASSQDGTGFGEKLFF
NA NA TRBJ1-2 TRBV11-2 TGTGCCAGCAGTCGGGACACTAACTATGGCTACACCTTC CASSRDTNYGYTF
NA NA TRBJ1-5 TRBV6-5 TGTGCCAGCAGTTACTCGATAGGGGTCGGTCAGCCCCAGCATTTT CASSYSIGVGQPQHF
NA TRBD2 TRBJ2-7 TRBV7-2 TGTGCCAGCAGCTACGGGGGGAGCTCCTACGAGCAGTACTTC CASSYGGSSYEQYF
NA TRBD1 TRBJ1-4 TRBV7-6 TGTGCCAGCAGCTCCGGACAGGCCAGAGCGGAAAAACTGTTTTTT CASSSGQARAEKLFF
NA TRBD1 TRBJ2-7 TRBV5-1 TGCGCCAGCAGCTCCCCCGGGACAGCGAAGAACTACGAGCAGTACTTC CASSSPGTAKNYEQYF
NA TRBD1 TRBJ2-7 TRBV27 TGTGCCAGCAGTTCGGGACAGGGGGCCCACGAGCAGTACTTC CASSSGQGAHEQYF
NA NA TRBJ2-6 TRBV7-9 TGTGCCAGCAGCCTTTTACAGAGCTCTGGGGCCAACGTCCTGACTTTC CASSLLQSSGANVLTF
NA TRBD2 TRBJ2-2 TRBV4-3 TGCGCCAGCAGCCAGGCGACTAGCTTTTCCGGGGAGCTGTTTTTT CASSQATSFSGELFF
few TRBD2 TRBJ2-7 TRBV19 TGTGCCAGTTCCCCATGGACTAGCGGGGGTCCGGGAGAGCAGTACTTC CASSPWTSGGPGEQYF
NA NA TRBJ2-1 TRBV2 TGTGCCAGCAGTGAAGCTGTCTGGGGCGAGCAGTTCTTC CASSEAVWGEQFF
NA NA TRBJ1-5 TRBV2 TGTGCCAGCAGTGGGTCCAGGGTTGTGGGCAATCAGCCCCAGCATTTT CASSGSRVVGNQPQHF
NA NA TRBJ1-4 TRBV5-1 TGCGCCAGCAGCCGCGAACCAACTAATGAAAAACTGTTTTTT CASSREPTNEKLFF
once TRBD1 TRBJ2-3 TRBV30 TGTGCCTGGAGTGACAGGGGCTGGGCAGATACGCAGTATTTT CAWSDRGWADTQYF
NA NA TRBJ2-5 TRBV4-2 TGTGCCAGCAGCCCAGGCGTTCAAGAGACCCAGTACTTC CASSPGVQETQYF
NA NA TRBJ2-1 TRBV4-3 TGCGCCAGCAGTGACAGAAGGGTAGTTCCCTACAATGAGCAGTTCTTC CASSDRRVVPYNEQFF
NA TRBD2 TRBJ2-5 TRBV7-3 TGTGCCAGCAGCCCACAGCGGGGGGAGACCCAGTACTTC CASSPQRGETQYF
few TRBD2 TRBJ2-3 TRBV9 TGTGCCAGCAGCGTAGGGGCTAGCGGGGTCACAGATACGCAGTATTTT CASSVGASGVTDTQYF
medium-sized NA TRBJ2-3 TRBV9 TGTGCCAGCAGCGTAGAGGGTGGCAGGGATTTCACAGATACGCAGTATTTT CASSVEGGRDFTDTQYF
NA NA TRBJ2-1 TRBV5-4 TGTGCCAGCAGCCCCGCAGGGGGGTACAATGAGCAGTTCTTC CASSPAGGYNEQFF
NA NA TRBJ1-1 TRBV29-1 TGCAGCGTTGTAACGGACACTGAAGCTTTCTTT CSVVTDTEAFF
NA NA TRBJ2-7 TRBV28 TGTGCCAGCAGTTCAGGGGTTCAGCCTCGGGAGCAGTACTTC CASSSGVQPREQYF
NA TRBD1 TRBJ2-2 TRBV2 TGTGCCAGCGCGACAGGGGGGAACACCGGGGAGCTGTTTTTT CASATGGNTGELFF
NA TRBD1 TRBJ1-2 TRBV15 TGTGCCACCAGCAGACCTAGGGGACAGTCGAACTATGGCTACACCTTC CATSRPRGQSNYGYTF
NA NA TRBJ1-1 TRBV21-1 TGTGCCAGCAGCAAAAGGCAGGCAAGGGGAATGAACACTGAAGCTTTCTTT CASSKRQARGMNTEAFF
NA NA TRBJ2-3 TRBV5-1 TGCGCCAGCAGCTTGGGCGGGACCATCACAGATACGCAGTATTTT CASSLGGTITDTQYF
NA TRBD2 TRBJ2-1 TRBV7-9 TGTGCCAGCAGCACCCCTCTAGCGGGGGAGTACAATGAGCAGTTCTTC CASSTPLAGEYNEQFF
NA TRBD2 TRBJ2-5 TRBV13 TGTGCCAGCAGCAAGGCCAGCGGGGGGCAAGAGACCCAGTACTTC CASSKASGGQETQYF
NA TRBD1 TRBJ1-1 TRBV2 TGTGCCAGCAGTGGACAGGGGGTAAGGACTGAAGCTTTCTTT CASSGQGVRTEAFF
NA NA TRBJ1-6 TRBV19 TGTGCCAGTTCGGGTCCGGGACTGAGTAATTCACCCCTCCACTTT CASSGPGLSNSPLHF
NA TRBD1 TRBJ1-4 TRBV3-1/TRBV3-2 TGTGCCAGCAGCCAGCGACTCCGGGACAGGGGTAGGACTAATGAAAAACTGTTTTTT CASSQRLRDRGRTNEKLFF
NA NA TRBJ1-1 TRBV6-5 TGTGCCAGCAGTTATCTGTCAGACGGGGGGACTGAAGCTTTCTTT CASSYLSDGGTEAFF
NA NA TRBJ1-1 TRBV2 TGTGCCAGCAGTGAAGATCAGGGCCTGAACACTGAAGCTTTCTTT CASSEDQGLNTEAFF
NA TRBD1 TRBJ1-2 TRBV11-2 TGTGCCAGTCGTAACACAGGGGGCGCACAGGGCTACACCTTC CASRNTGGAQGYTF